Below, one T cell receptor beta chain is given with its context. This specimen belongs to a study of blood T cells in healthy people across ages. Primers used in a second PCR of roughly 6 to 11 cycles were a sample-barcoded 5' primer and a J-beta primer mix. Carrying 12 random nucleotides, a template-switch adaptor labeled each individual cDNA molecule. TCRdb reprocessed the 5' RACE reads with MiXCR, giving one entry per CDR3 protein. Of 790,000 or so distinct CDR3 sequences in the sample, 46% are singletons; the top ten hold roughly 20%. The V end lost 4 bases, the J end lost 0 bases, and 10 bases lay between the germline ends. CDR1 LGHDT and CDR2 YNNKEL come from the germline V gene (reference sequence). This CDR3 is built from 16 residues.

This receptor was obtained from a man older than 75 in good health. The chain couples TRBV3-1 to TRBJ1-6; perhaps TRBD1 as D (5 bases). The specimen was blood. CDR3 nucleotide sequence: TGTGCCAGCAGCCGGGGGTCGAGCTCCTATAATTCACCCCTCCACTTT. Translated: CASSRGSSSYNSPLHF.